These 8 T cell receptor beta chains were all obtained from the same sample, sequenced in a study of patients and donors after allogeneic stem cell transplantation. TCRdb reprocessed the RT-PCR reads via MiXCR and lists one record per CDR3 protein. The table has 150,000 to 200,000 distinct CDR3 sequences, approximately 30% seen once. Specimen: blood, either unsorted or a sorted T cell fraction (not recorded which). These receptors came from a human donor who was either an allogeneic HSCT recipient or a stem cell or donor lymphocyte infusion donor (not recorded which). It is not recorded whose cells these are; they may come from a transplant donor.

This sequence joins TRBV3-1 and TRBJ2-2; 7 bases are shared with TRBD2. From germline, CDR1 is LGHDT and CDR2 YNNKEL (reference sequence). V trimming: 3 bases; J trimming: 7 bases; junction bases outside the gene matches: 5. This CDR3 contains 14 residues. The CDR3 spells CASSQVWEGGELFF. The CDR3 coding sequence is TGTGCCAGCAGCCAGGTCTGGGAGGGCGGGGAGCTGTTTTTT.

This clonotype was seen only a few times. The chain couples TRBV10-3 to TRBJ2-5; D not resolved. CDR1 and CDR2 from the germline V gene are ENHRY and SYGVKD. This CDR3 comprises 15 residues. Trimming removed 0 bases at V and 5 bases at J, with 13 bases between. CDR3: CAISESQGQDETQYF. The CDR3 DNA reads TGTGCCATCAGTGAGTCGCAAGGGCAGGATGAGACCCAGTACTTC.

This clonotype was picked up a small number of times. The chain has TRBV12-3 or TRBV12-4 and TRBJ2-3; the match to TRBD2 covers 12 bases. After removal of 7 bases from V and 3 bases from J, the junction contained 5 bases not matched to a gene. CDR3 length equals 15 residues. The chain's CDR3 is CASTRLAGVTDTQYF. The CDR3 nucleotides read TGTGCCAGCACCCGACTAGCGGGAGTGACAGATACGCAGTATTTT.

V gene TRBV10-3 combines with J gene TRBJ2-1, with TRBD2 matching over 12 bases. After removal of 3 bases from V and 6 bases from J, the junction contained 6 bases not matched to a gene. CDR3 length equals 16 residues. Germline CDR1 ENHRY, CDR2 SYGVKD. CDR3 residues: CAISDTSGRTGNEQFF. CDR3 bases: TGTGCCATCAGTGATACTAGCGGGAGGACGGGCAATGAGCAGTTCTTC.

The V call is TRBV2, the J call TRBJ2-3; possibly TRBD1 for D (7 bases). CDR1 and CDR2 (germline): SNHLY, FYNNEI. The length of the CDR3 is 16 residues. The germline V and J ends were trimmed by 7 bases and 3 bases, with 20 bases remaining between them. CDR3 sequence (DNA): TGTGCCAGCAATCCCCGACAGGGAGGAGGGACAGATACGCAGTATTTT. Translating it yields CASNPRQGGGTDTQYF.

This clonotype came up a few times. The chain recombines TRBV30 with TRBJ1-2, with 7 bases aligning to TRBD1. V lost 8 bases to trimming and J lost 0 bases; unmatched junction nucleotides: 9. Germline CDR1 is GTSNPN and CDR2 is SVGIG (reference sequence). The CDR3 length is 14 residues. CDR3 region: CAEDHQGANYGYTF. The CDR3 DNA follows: TGTGCCGAGGATCATCAGGGGGCTAACTATGGCTACACCTTC.

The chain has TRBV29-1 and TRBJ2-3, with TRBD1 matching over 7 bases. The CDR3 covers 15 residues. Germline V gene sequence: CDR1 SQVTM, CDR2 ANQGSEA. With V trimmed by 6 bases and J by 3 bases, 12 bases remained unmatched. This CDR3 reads CSVPDRERTTDTQYF. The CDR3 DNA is TGCAGCGTGCCCGACAGGGAAAGGACTACAGATACGCAGTATTTT.

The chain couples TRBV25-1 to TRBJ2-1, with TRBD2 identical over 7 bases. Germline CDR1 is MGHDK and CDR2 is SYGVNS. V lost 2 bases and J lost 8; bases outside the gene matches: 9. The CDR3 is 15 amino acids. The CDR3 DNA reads TGTGCCAGCAGTGAAGGCCCCGTGGCGGGAGATGAGCAGTTCTTC. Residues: CASSEGPVAGDEQFF.